This TCR beta chain was recorded in a study of blood T cell repertoires in COVID-19. Looking at the study overall: Sites in the United States, Italy and Spain provided acute and convalescent COVID-19 samples. Sources were T cells, B-cell-depleted T cells, or PBMCs; the material itself was cDNA or gDNA.

V trimming: 6 bases; J trimming: 10 bases; junction bases outside the gene matches: 14. The germline V gene has CDR1 SNHLY and CDR2 FYNNEI. CDR3 size: 15 residues. Original methodology: Reference gene primer amplification gave estimated nucleated cell counts. Sequencing was performed with immunoSEQ multiplex PCR; in TCRdb, only in-frame clones are kept and a portion is missing. V and J calls and clone size are as listed in that table; D and trimming were resolved from the DNA. The table lists 200,000 to 300,000 clones, approximately 78% of them singletons. This chain connects TRBV2 to TRBJ2-5; 10 bases map to TRBD1. The TCR sequence derives from an older woman with active or convalescent COVID-19. Sequencing used peripheral blood. CDR3 amino acids: CASRAGTGDVECQYF. The DNA of the CDR3 is TGTGCCAGCAGGGCCGGGACAGGGGACGTAGAATGCCAGTACTTC. Using reference TRBV2 and TRBJ2-5 for the parts outside the CDR3, the full variable domain is EPEVTQTPSHQVTQMGQEVILRCVPISNHLYFYWYRQILGQKVEFLVSFYNNEISEKSEIFDDQFSVERPDGSNFTLKIRSTKLEDSAMYFCASRAGTGDVECQYFGPGTRLLVL.